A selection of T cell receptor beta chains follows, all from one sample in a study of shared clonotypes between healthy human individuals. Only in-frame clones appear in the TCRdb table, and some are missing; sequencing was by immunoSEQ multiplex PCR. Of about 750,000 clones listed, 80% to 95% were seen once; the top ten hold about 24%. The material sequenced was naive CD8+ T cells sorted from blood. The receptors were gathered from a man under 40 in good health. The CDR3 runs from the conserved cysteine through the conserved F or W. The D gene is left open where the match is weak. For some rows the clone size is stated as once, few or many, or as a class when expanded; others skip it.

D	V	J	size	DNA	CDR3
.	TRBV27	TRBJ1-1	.	TGTGCCAGCAGTTTATCTCCTGGTTTGAACACTGAAGCTTTCTTT	CASSLSPGLNTEAFF
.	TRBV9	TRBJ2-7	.	TGTGCCAGCAGCCCGGGACAAGGCCTTGCCTACGAGCAGTACTTC	CASSPGQGLAYEQYF
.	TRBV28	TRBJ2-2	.	TGTGCCATTTCTTATTCCGTCTCCGGGGAGCTGTTTTTT	CAISYSVSGELFF
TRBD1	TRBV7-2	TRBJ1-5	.	TGTGCCAGCAGCGAGGGGGCCAGGGGGGAGCCCCAGCATTTT	CASSEGARGEPQHF
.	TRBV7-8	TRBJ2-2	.	TGTGCCAGCAGCTTAGGAGCGGGGGAGCTGTTTTTT	CASSLGAGELFF
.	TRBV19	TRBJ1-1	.	TGTGCCAGTAGTAGTGGGCTGAACACTGAAGCTTTCTTT	CASSSGLNTEAFF
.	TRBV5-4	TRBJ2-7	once	TGTGCCAGCAGCTTTCAACTAGCAGACTACGAGCAGTACTTC	CASSFQLADYEQYF
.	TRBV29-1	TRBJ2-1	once	TGCAGCGGGAGAGGACAGAGGGGCAATGAGCAGTTCTTC	CSGRGQRGNEQFF
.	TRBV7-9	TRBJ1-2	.	TGTGCCAGCAGCCTGGCGGGGGCTAACTATGGCTACACCTTC	CASSLAGANYGYTF
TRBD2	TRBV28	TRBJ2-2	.	TGTGCCAGCGGTAGTCTAGCGGAAAACACCGGGGAGCTGTTTTTT	CASGSLAENTGELFF
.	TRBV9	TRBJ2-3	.	TGTGCCAGCAGCCCTCGGGGCCTGCCTGGGACAGATACGCAGTATTTT	CASSPRGLPGTDTQYF
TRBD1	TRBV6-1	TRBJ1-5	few	TGTGCCATTGGACCGACAGGGTATAGCAATCAGCCCCAGCATTTT	CAIGPTGYSNQPQHF
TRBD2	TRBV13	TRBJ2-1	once	TGTGCCAGCAGCACCCCCGGGACTAGCGGTAACAATGAGCAGTTCTTC	CASSTPGTSGNNEQFF
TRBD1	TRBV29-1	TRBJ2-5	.	TGCAGCGTTGAAGAAGGGGACAGGGTCCAAGAGACCCAGTACTTC	CSVEEGDRVQETQYF
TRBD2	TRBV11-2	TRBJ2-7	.	TGTGCCAGCAGCTCCATTAGCGGGGGTGCCTACGAGCAGTACTTC	CASSSISGGAYEQYF
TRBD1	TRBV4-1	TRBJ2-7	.	TGCGCCAGCAGCCAAGAGTGGGGACAGGGGGCGGGCGAGCAGTACTTC	CASSQEWGQGAGEQYF
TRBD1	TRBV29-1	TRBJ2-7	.	TGCAGCGTCGGCGGACAGGCCTACGAGCAGTACTTC	CSVGGQAYEQYF